This T cell receptor beta chain was recorded in a study of T-cell reconstitution after alpha-beta-depleted transplantation in children. The V and J ends lost 4 bases and 3 bases respectively, with 18 bases between them. This CDR3 comprises 15 residues. CDR1 is SQVTM and CDR2 is ANQGSEA in the germline V gene. Preparation of the TCRbeta library was carried out with unique molecular identifiers. TCRdb used MiXCR to reprocess the PCR reads, holding one entry per CDR3 protein. The table has hundreds of thousands of distinct CDR3 sequences, around 16% seen once. The source of this sequence is a human donor who donated a stem cell graft to a child with acute myeloid leukemia. Source: PBMCs from the stem cell graft donor, taken from the stem cell graft. The chain carries TRBV29-1 and TRBJ1-1; possibly TRBD1 for D (5 bases). The CDR3, as DNA: TGCAGCGTTGGAATGGGGGAAGGAGGGGACACTGAAGCTTTCTTT. Translating it yields CSVGMGEGGDTEAFF.